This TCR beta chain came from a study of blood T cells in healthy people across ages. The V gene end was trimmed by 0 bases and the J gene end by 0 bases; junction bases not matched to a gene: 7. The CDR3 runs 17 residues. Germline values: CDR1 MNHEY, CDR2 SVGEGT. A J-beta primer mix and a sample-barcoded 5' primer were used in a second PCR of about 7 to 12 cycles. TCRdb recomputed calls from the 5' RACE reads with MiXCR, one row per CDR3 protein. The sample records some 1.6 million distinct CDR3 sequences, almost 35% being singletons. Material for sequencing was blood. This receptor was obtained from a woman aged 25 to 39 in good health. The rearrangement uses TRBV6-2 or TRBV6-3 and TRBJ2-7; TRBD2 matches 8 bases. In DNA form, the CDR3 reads TGTGCCAGCAGTTACTCTACCCAGCGGGGGCCCTCCTACGAGCAGTACTTC. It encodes CASSYSTQRGPSYEQYF.